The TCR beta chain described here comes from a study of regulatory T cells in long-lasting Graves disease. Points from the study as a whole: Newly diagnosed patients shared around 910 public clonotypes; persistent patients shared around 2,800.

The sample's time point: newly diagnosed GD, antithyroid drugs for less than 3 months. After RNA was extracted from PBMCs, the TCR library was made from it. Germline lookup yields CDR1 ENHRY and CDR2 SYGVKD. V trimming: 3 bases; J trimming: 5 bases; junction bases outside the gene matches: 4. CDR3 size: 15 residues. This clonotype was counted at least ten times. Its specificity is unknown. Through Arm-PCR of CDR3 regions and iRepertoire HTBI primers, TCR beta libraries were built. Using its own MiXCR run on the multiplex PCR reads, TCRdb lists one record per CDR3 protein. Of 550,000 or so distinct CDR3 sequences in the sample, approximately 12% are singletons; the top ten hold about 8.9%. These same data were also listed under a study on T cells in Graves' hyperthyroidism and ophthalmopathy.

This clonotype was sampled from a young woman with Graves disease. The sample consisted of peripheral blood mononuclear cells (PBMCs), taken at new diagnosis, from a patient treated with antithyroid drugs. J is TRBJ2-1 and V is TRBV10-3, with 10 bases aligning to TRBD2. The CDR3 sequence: CAISDSGRPHNEQFF. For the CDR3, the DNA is TGTGCCATCAGTGATAGCGGGAGGCCGCACAATGAGCAGTTCTTC.